This TCR beta chain was retrieved from a study of T cell responses to AZD1222 COVID-19 vaccine. Study-wide results and limits: Distributed over spike, vaccine-associated CD4 TCRs predominated at 160-218 and 743-854. Spike-specific TCR repertoires showed rising breadth and depth after two AZD1222 doses. Of the AZD1222 recipients, only 5 to 7 were seropositive at baseline.

Some clones are missing from TCRdb's copy, which holds only in-frame ones; the method was immunoSEQ multiplex PCR. The sample gives 150,000 to 200,000 clones, about nine tenths of which show up once; about 3% is in the top ten. About this clone: Its antigen is unidentified.

The CDR3 has 13 amino acids. The germline gives CDR1 MNHEY, CDR2 SMNVEV (reference sequence). Trimming shortened V by 3 bases and J by 2 bases, and 7 bases separated the two germline ends. V usage is TRBV27 and J usage is TRBJ1-2; D perhaps matches TRBD1 (5 bases). This sequence was found in an adult in good health. Sequenced here: peripheral blood, sampled on day 0 of AZD1222 vaccination. In DNA form, the CDR3 reads TGTGCCAGCAGTTTGGGGCCCAACTATGGCTACACCTTC. Protein: CASSLGPNYGYTF.